What follows is one T cell receptor beta chain and its context. The germline V gene encodes CDR1 SEHNR and CDR2 FQNEAQ (reference sequence). V lost 4 bases and J lost 2, with 14 bases in between. The CDR3 has 15 amino acids. This record belongs to a study of blood T cell repertoires in COVID-19. Authors' methods: Scientists estimated how many nucleated cells there were by amplifying reference gene primers. Profiling relied on immunoSEQ multiplex PCR, and the TCRdb table lists in-frame clones only, not all of them. V and J calls and clone size are as listed in that table; D and trimming were resolved from the DNA. Of just under 250,000 clones listed, 80% to 90% are singletons. The participants were between roughly 18 and 100 years old and came from some 23 US areas. Cohorts were based on clinical histories the participants reported. Recovery meant two consecutive negative NP/OP PCR tests, professional clearance, or resolved symptoms.

Sequenced: PBMCs or T cells enriched from blood (not recorded which). The sequence derives from a woman in her twenties or thirties who had recovered from COVID-19. This rearrangement joins TRBV7-9 to TRBJ1-1, with D perhaps TRBD1 (5 bases). CDR3 sequence: CASSSVGGINTEAFF. CDR3 DNA sequence: TGTGCCAGCAGCTCCGTCGGGGGTATAAACACTGAAGCTTTCTTT.